This TCR beta chain was identified during a study of blood T cell repertoires in COVID-19. Study summary: The United States, Italy and Spain supplied acute and convalescent COVID-19 samples. PBMCs, B-cell-depleted T cells, or T cells provided the cDNA or gDNA that made up the material.

Authors' analysis steps: Nucleated cell counts were estimated from reference gene primer amplification. Sequencing used immunoSEQ multiplex PCR; TCRdb keeps in-frame clones, though not all of them. V and J calls and clone size are given by that table; D and trimming were obtained from the DNA. The repertoire consists of about 87,000 clones, with about 80% occurring once and the leading ten covering around 2.1%. Germline-derived CDR1 and CDR2 are SGHRS and YFSETQ. V lost 4 bases and J 0 bases, leaving 7 bases between the germline ends. The CDR3 is made up of 14 amino acids. This clone was counted only a few times.

Sequenced: peripheral blood. The chain joins TRBV5-1 to TRBJ1-4, with D uncertain. This receptor was obtained from a woman aged 70-85 years with acute or convalescent COVID-19. The CDR3 protein is CASSPGATNEKLFF. The CDR3 DNA is TGCGCCAGCAGCCCGGGTGCAACTAATGAAAAACTGTTTTTT.